This TCR beta chain was sequenced during a study of cytomegalovirus exposure and HLA in healthy donors. A multiplex PCR was run with 60 Vbeta primers and 13 Jbeta primers. Sequenced by immunoSEQ multiplex PCR; TCRdb stores in-frame clones only, minus some. The table has around 150,000 clones, more than 75% seen once; the top ten hold over 2%. The CDR3 sequence is 14 residues long. V lost 4 bases and J lost 5; bases outside the gene matches: 6. The germline gives CDR1 SGHVS, CDR2 FQNEAQ. The rearrangement joins TRBV7-8 to TRBJ1-1, with 8 bases lining up with TRBD1. This receptor was obtained from a man aged 30 to 45 in good health and CMV-seronegative. The material sequenced was PBMCs. The CDR3 DNA is TGTGCCAGCAGCTCACAGGGGGGAGGGACTGAAGCTTTCTTT. Translating it yields CASSSQGGGTEAFF.